The entry below describes one T cell receptor beta chain. Libraries were prepared by immunoSEQ multiplex PCR; TCRdb keeps only in-frame clonotypes and omits some of them. The sample shows hundreds of thousands of clones, 70% to 90% of them seen only once. The CDR3 contains 18 residues. V trimming: 0 bases; J trimming: 5 bases; junction bases outside the gene matches: 14. Germline V lookup: CDR1 SGHRS, CDR2 YFSETQ. This sample was taken from a study of blood T cell repertoires in COVID-19. Across the whole study: Sites in the United States, Italy and Spain provided acute and convalescent COVID-19 samples.

The sample taken for sequencing was peripheral blood. The TCR was taken from a young woman who had recovered from COVID-19. The V gene is TRBV5-1, the J gene TRBJ2-7, with TRBD2 identical over 10 bases. CDR3 in DNA: TGCGCCAGCAGCTTGGGAGTTTTGGAACTAGCGGGGTCCCACGAGCAGTACTTC. It encodes CASSLGVLELAGSHEQYF.